This passage covers 15 T cell receptor beta chains from one sample sequenced in a study of T cells in Graves' hyperthyroidism and ophthalmopathy (dated by TCRdb to about 2019). To prepare the library, multiplex PCR was applied. The data were produced on an Illumina HiSeq 2000. The TCR beta CDR3 regions were amplified from the RNA transcripts. For the first round of RT-PCR on the TCR CDR3, the HTBI primer set was used together with the Qiagen OneStep RT-PCR kit. In TCRdb, the public reads were trimmed at Q25 with fastp and aligned with MiXCR, with productive beta chains retained. Here each entry gathers all rows of one CDR3 protein and keeps the most common genes and DNA. The sample table shows some 490,000 distinct CDR3 sequences, and about 15% are seen once. Approximately 30% of the sample comes from the top ten. Specimen: blood. Receptors originate from a woman aged 25-40 years with Graves' ophthalmopathy.

This clonotype was counted between two and nine times. V and J are TRBV6-1 and TRBJ1-1; D is undetermined. CDR1 and CDR2 from the germline V gene are MNHNS and SASEGT. The ends were cut back, 3 bases at V and 1 base at J, with 9 bases in the middle. The CDR3 is 14 residues long. CDR3 in amino acids: CASSDIIENTEAFF. The CDR3 DNA sequence: TGTGCCAGCAGTGACATTATAGAGAACACTGAAGCTTTCTTT.

This clonotype showed up many times. The rearrangement uses TRBV7-2 and TRBJ2-1; D might be TRBD1 (6 bases). The CDR3 is made up of 15 amino acids. CDR1 and CDR2 from the germline V gene are SGHTA and FQGNSA. The V end was cut by 4 bases, the J end by 8 bases, with 18 bases between. This chain's CDR3 is CASSWSGVGVYEQFF. The CDR3 DNA sequence: TGTGCCAGCAGCTGGTCAGGGGTTGGGGTGTATGAGCAGTTCTTC.

The sample holds a few counts of this clonotype. This chain uses TRBV19 with TRBJ2-1, with 8 bases aligning to TRBD2. Germline CDR1 LNHDA, CDR2 SQIVND (reference sequence). CDR3 length: 14 residues. The V and J ends lost 8 bases and 5 bases, in that order; junction bases with no gene match: 8. The CDR3 sequence is CASASGSLNNEQFF. In nucleotides, the CDR3 is TGTGCCAGTGCCAGCGGGAGTCTGAACAATGAGCAGTTCTTC.

This clonotype was seen a few times. V gene TRBV7-8 combines with J gene TRBJ1-1; D perhaps matches TRBD1 (6 bases). The CDR3 runs to 14 residues. The V end was cut by 5 bases, the J end by 3 bases, with 13 bases between. Germline CDR1 SGHVS, CDR2 FQNEAQ. CDR3 nucleotide sequence: TGTGCCAGCAGCCCACCAGGGGCGGACACTGAAGCTTTCTTT. Translated: CASSPPGADTEAFF. The full variable domain, in which reference TRBV7-8 and TRBJ1-1 provide the parts outside the CDR3, is GAGVSQSPRYKVAKRGQDVALRCDPISGHVSLFWYQQALGQGPEFLTYFQNEAQLDKSGLPSDRFFAERPEGSVSTLKIQRTQQEDSAVYLCASSPPGADTEAFFGQGTRLTVV.

About this clonotype: Since a much larger clone is just one base distant, this may be a read error. The chain is built from TRBV7-9 and TRBJ1-1, with TRBD1 matching over 7 bases. J gave up 7 bases and V 2 bases, and 10 bases lay outside the gene matches. The CDR3 loop spans 15 amino acids. The germline gives CDR1 SEHNR, CDR2 FQNEAQ (reference sequence). The CDR3 reads CASSLPGQTMVEAFF. The CDR3, as DNA: TGTGCCAGCAGCTTACCGGGACAGACCATGGTTGAAGCTTTCTTT.

The chain recombines TRBV4-3 with TRBJ2-7; 9 bases are shared with TRBD1. The CDR3 loop spans 15 amino acids. CDR1 is LGHNA, CDR2 YSLEER, per germline. V was clipped by 2 bases and J by 5 bases; unmatched bases: 7. For the CDR3, the DNA is TGCGCCAGCAGCCAATCCGGGACAGGGATCGACGAGCAGTACTTC. It is translated as CASSQSGTGIDEQYF.

This clonotype was seen a handful of times. The rearrangement links TRBV5-1 to TRBJ2-3; tentatively, D is TRBD1 or TRBD2 (5 bases each). CDR1 is SGHRS, CDR2 YFSETQ, per germline. The CDR3 is 15 residues long. V was cut by 3 bases and J by 0 bases, with 11 bases left in between. In DNA, the CDR3 is TGCGCCAGCAGCTGGGACCCCTTCAGCACAGATACGCAGTATTTT. This translates into CASSWDPFSTDTQYF.

This clonotype has a handful of counts. This rearrangement joins TRBV6-5 to TRBJ1-4; D remains unclear. The CDR3 has 14 residues. Trimming removed 2 bases at V and 7 bases at J, with 11 bases between. Germline CDR1 is MNHEY and CDR2 is SVGAGI. The CDR3: CASSYDNRGEKLFF. As DNA, the CDR3 is TGTGCCAGCAGTTACGACAACCGCGGTGAAAAACTGTTTTTT.

The chain has TRBV7-2 and TRBJ2-3; 8 bases match TRBD2. The J segment lost 5 bases and the V segment lost 1 base, leaving 5 bases of the junction unmatched. The CDR3 is made up of 15 amino acids. Germline V gene lookup returns CDR1 SGHTA and CDR2 FQGNSA. The CDR3 region is CASSLGGTRQDTQYF. The DNA of the CDR3 is TGTGCCAGCAGCTTAGGAGGGACTAGGCAAGATACGCAGTATTTT.

The rearrangement uses TRBV15 and TRBJ1-2; 11 positions match TRBD1. Germline assignment: CDR1 LNHNV and CDR2 YYDKDF (reference sequence). This CDR3 spans 15 amino acids. The trim removed 4 bases at V and 7 bases at J, leaving 8 bases unmatched. CDR3 loop: CATSTGQGASAGYTF. In DNA, the CDR3 is TGTGCCACCAGCACCGGACAGGGGGCGAGTGCTGGCTACACCTTC.

This clonotype was recorded a few times. The chain links TRBV28 to TRBJ2-7; 8 bases are shared with TRBD1. The CDR3 is made up of 14 amino acids. Germline V lookup: CDR1 MDHEN, CDR2 SYDVKM. The ends lost 8 bases at V and 2 bases at J; junction bases unmatched: 8. CDR3: CASRPAQGAYEQYF. CDR3 DNA: TGTGCCAGCCGTCCGGCACAGGGGGCCTACGAGCAGTACTTC.

This clonotype was counted at least ten times. The J gene is TRBJ2-3, the V gene TRBV28; the match to TRBD2 covers 7 bases. The germline V gene has CDR1 MDHEN and CDR2 SYDVKM. This CDR3 is built from 17 residues. V lost 5 bases, J lost 2 bases, and 13 bases stayed unmatched. The CDR3 loop reads CASSLPLAGPDTDTQYF. DNA of the CDR3: TGTGCCAGCAGTCTGCCCTTAGCGGGCCCAGACACAGATACGCAGTATTTT.

This clonotype was seen ten or more times. The genes are TRBV24-1 and TRBJ1-2, with TRBD1 matching 7 bases. Unmatched junction bases numbered 4, after V lost 4 bases and J lost 6 bases. The CDR3 has 13 residues. Germline lookup yields CDR1 KGHDR and CDR2 SFDVKD. The CDR3 protein is CATSDYGTDGYTF. For the CDR3, the DNA is TGTGCCACCAGTGACTATGGGACAGATGGCTACACCTTC.

This clonotype occurred many times. This chain links TRBV28 with TRBJ2-7; no clear D gene. Germline CDR1 MDHEN, CDR2 SYDVKM. V was cut by 6 bases and J by 3 bases, with 21 bases left in between. This CDR3 contains 16 residues. The CDR3 protein is CASSLFGRSVRYEQYF. The CDR3 DNA follows: TGTGCCAGCAGCCTATTCGGTAGGTCAGTACGCTACGAGCAGTACTTC.

The J gene is TRBJ2-1, the V gene TRBV12-3 or TRBV12-4; weak D call: TRBD1 (6 bases). Trimming took off 6 bases at V and 8 bases at J, with 29 bases between the two ends. There are 18 residues in the CDR3. The DNA for the CDR3 is TGTGCCAGCAGCTCCCCCCATCTTACAGGGAATTATCGCGATGAGCAGTTCTTC. This translates into CASSSPHLTGNYRDEQFF.